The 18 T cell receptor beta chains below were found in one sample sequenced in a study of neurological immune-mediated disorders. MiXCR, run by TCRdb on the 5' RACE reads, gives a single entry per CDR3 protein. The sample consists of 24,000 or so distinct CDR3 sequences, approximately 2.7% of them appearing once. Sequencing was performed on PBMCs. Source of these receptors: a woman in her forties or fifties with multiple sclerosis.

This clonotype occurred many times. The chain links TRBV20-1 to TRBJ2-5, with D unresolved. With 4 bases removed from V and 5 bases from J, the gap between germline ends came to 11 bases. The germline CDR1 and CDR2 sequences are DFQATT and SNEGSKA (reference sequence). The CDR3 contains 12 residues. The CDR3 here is CSAMLALETQYF. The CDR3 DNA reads TGCAGTGCTATGTTAGCTCTGGAGACCCAGTACTTC.

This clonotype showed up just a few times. CDR3 region: CAIPGPGTGVTGELFF. In DNA, the CDR3 is TGTGCCATCCCGGGGCCCGGGACAGGGGTGACCGGGGAGCTGTTTTTT. The chain uses TRBV10-3 and TRBJ2-2; 10 positions match TRBD1. V shed 8 bases and J 5 bases; nucleotides not matched to a gene: 11. The CDR3 is 16 amino acids. The germline V gene encodes CDR1 ENHRY and CDR2 SYGVKD.

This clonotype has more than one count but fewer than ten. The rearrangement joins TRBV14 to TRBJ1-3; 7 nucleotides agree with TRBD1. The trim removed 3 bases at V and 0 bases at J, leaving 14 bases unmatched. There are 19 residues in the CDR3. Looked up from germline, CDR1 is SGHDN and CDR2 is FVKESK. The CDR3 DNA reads TGTGCCAGCAGCCACAGGGGGTACGATCCCGCAGTCTCTGGAAACACCATATATTTT. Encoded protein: CASSHRGYDPAVSGNTIYF.

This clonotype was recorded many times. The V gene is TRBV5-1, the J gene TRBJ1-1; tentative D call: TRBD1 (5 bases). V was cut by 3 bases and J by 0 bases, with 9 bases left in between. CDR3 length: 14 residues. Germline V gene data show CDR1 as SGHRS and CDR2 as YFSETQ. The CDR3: CASSWDGLNTEAFF. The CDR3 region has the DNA TGCGCCAGCAGCTGGGACGGGTTGAACACTGAAGCTTTCTTT. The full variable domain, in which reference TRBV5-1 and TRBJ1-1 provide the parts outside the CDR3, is KAGVTQTPRYLIKTRGQQVTLSCSPISGHRSVSWYQQTPGQGLQFLFEYFSETQRNKGNFPGRFSGRQFSNSRSEMNVSTLELGDSALYLCASSWDGLNTEAFFGQGTRLTVV.

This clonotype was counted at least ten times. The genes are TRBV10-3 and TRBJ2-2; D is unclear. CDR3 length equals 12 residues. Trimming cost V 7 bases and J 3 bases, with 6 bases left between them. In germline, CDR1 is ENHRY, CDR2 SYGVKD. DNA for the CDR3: TGTGCCATCACTGGATACACCGGGGAGCTGTTTTTT. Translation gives CAITGYTGELFF.

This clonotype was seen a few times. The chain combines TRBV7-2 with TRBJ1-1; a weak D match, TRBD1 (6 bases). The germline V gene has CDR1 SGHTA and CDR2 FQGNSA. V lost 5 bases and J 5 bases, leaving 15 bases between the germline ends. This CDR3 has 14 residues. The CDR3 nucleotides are TGTGCCAGCAGCCCAGGGGCGGAGCGGACTGAAGCTTTCTTT. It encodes CASSPGAERTEAFF.

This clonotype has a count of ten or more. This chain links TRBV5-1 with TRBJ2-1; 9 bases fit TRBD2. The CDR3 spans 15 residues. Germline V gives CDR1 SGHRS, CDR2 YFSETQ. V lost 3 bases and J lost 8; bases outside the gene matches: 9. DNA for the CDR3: TGCGCCAGCAGCTCGTCGGCGGGGGGGCGGGATGAGCAGTTCTTC. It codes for CASSSSAGGRDEQFF.

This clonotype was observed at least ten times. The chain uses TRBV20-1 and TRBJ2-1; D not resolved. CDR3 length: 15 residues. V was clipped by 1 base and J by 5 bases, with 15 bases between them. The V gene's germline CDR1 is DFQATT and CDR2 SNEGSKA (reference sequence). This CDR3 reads CSARAQDRLDNEQFF. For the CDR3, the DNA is TGCAGTGCTAGAGCCCAGGACCGCCTCGACAATGAGCAGTTCTTC.

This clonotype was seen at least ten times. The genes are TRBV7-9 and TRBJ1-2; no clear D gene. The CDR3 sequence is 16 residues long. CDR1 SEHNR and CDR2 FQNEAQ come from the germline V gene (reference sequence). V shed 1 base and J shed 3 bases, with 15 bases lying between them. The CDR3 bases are TGTGCCAGCAGCTTAGGCGGCGGAAGGGTGCACTATGGCTACACCTTC. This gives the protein CASSLGGGRVHYGYTF.

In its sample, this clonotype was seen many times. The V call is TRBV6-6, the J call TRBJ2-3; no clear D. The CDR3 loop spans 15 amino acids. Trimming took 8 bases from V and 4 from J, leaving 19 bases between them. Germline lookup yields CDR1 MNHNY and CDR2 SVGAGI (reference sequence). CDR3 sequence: CASERRLGSADTQYF. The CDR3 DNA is TGTGCCAGCGAGAGACGTCTGGGCAGCGCAGATACGCAGTATTTT.

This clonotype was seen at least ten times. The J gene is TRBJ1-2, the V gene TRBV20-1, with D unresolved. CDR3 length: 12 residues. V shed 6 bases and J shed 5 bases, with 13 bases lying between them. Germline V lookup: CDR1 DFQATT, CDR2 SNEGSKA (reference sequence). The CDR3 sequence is CSAPVSKYGYTF. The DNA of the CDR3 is TGCAGTGCCCCGGTGTCCAAGTATGGCTACACCTTC.

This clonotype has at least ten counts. CDR3 sequence: CASSLQRSTEAFF. Written as DNA, the CDR3 is TGTGCCAGCAGCCTCCAGAGGAGCACTGAAGCTTTCTTT. The chain joins TRBV7-9 to TRBJ1-1; D gene unclear. V was cut by 5 bases and J by 4 bases, with 11 bases left in between. This CDR3 is 13 amino acids long. Germline V lookup: CDR1 SEHNR, CDR2 FQNEAQ (reference sequence).

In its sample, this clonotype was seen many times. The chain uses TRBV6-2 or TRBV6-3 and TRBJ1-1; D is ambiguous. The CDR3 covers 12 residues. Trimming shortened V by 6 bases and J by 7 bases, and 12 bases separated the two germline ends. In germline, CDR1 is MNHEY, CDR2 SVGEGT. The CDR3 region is CASRLLGIEAFF. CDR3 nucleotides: TGTGCCAGCAGGCTCCTGGGAATTGAAGCTTTCTTT.

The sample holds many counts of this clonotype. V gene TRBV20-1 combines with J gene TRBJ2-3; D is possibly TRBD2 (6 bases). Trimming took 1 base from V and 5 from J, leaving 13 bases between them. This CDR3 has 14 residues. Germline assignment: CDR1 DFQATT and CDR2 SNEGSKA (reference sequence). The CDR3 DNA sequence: TGCAGTGCTAGAGTCGGGGGTGCTGGAGATACGCAGTATTTT. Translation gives CSARVGGAGDTQYF.

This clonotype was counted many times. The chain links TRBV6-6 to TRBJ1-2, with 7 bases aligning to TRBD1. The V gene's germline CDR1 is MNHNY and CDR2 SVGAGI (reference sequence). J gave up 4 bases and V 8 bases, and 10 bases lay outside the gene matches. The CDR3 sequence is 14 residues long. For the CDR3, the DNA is TGTGCCAGCGGCCCCCCGGGACAGCTCTATGGCTACACCTTC. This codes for CASGPPGQLYGYTF.

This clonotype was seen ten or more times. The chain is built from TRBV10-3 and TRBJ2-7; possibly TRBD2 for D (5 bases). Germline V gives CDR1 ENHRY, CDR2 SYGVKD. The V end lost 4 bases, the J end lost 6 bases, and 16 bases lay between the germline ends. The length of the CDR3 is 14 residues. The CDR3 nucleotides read TGTGCCATCAGTGGGACTTTATCCCCCTCCGAGCAGTACTTC. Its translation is CAISGTLSPSEQYF.

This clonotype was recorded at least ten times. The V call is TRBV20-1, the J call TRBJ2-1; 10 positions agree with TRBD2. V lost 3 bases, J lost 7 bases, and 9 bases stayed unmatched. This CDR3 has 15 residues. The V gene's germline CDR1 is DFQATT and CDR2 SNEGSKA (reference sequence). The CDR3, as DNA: TGCAGTGCTAGTATCGGGACTAGCGCTAGGAATGAGCAGTTCTTC. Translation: CSASIGTSARNEQFF.

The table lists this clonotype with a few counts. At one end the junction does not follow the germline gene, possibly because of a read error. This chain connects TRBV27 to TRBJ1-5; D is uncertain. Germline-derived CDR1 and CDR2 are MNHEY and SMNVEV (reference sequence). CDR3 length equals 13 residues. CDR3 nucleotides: TGTGCCACCCGAAGTGGCGGCAATCAGCCCCAGAATTTT. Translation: CATRSGGNQPQNF.